This TCR beta chain stems from a study of OX40 agonist ivuxolimab in advanced cancers. Study in general: Patients received the agonistic anti-OX40 (CD134) antibody ivuxolimab. Dose-escalation patients' cancers were hepatocellular carcinoma, melanoma, renal cell or head and neck cancer.

Autoimmune disease history or systemic immunosuppression excluded patients. Study-level points and caveats: Partial responders at 0.1-3.0 mg/kg had among the lowest clonal expansion.

The data were produced by immunoSEQ multiplex PCR, yet TCRdb's version contains in-frame clones alone and is incomplete. The repertoire consists of 100,000 to 110,000 clones, with 75% to 90% occurring once and the leading ten covering approximately 0.16%. Looked up from germline, CDR1 is KGHSH and CDR2 is LQKENI. The CDR3 is 14 amino acids. With 1 base clipped from V and 8 bases from J, the junction kept 4 bases outside the gene matches. Points on this clone: Its antigen is currently unknown.

V usage is TRBV18 and J usage is TRBJ2-1; 8 bases agree with TRBD1. The sample was CD4+ or CD8+ T cells sorted from blood, taken in a trial of the OX40 agonist ivuxolimab. The clonotype originates from an adult with an advanced solid tumor such as melanoma, head and neck, liver or kidney cancer. The CDR3 here is CASSPRRGQDEQFF. The DNA of the CDR3 is TGTGCCAGCTCACCACGCAGGGGACAGGATGAGCAGTTCTTC.